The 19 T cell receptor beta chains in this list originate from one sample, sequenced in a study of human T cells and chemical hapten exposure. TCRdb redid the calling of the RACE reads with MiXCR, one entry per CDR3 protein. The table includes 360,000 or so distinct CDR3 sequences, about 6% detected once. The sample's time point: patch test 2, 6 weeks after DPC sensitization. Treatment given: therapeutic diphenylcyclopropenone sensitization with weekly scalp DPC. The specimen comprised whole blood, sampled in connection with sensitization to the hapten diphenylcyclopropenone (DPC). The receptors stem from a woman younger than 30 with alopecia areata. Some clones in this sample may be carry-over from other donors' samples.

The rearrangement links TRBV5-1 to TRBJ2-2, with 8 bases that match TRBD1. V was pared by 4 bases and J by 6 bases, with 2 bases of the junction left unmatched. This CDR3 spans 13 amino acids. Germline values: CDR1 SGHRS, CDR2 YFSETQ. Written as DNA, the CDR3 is TGCGCCAGCAGCGTGACAGGGGCCGGGGAGCTGTTTTTT. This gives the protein CASSVTGAGELFF.

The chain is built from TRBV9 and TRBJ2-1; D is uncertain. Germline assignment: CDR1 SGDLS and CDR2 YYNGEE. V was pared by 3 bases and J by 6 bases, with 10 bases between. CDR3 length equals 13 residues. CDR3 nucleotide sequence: TGTGCCAGCAGCGCCCCCCCGGGCAATGAGCAGTTCTTC. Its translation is CASSAPPGNEQFF.

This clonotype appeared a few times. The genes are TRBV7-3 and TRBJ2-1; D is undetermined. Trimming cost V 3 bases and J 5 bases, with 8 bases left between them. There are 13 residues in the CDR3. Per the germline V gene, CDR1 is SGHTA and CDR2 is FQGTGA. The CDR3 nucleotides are TGTGCCAGCAGCTTTATCAGAGACAATGAGCAGTTCTTC. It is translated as CASSFIRDNEQFF.

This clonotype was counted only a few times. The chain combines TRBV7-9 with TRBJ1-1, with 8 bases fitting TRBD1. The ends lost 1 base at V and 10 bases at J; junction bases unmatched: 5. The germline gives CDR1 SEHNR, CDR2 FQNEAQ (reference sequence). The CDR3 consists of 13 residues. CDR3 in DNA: TGTGCCAGCAGCTTAGAACAGGGGGTAGGAGCTTTCTTT. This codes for CASSLEQGVGAFF.

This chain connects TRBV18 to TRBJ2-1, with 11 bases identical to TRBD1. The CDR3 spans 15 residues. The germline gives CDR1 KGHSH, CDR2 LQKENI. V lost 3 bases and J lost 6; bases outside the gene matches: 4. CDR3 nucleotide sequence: TGTGCCAGCTCACCCGGGACAGGGGGGAGCAATGAGCAGTTCTTC. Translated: CASSPGTGGSNEQFF.

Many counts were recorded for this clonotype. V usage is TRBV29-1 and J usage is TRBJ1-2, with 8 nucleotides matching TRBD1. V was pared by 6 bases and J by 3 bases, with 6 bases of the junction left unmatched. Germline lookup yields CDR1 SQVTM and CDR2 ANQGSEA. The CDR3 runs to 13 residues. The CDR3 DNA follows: TGCAGCGTAGACACAGGGGGTGACTATGGCTACACCTTC. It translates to CSVDTGGDYGYTF.

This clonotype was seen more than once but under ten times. In DNA form, the CDR3 reads TGTGCCAGCAGTTTATTAGGGACTTCCTACAATGAGCAGTTCTTC. Amino acids: CASSLLGTSYNEQFF. V usage is TRBV27 and J usage is TRBJ2-1; D perhaps matches TRBD2 (6 bases). The CDR3 is 15 residues long. V lost 1 base and J 1 base, leaving 8 bases between the germline ends. Per germline, CDR1 MNHEY and CDR2 SMNVEV (reference sequence).

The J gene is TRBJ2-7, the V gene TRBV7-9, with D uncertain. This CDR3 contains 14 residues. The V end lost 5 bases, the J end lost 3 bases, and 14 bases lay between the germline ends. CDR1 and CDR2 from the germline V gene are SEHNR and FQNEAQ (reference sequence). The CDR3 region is CASSPDGQDYEQYF. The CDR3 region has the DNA TGTGCCAGCAGCCCCGACGGTCAAGACTACGAGCAGTACTTC.

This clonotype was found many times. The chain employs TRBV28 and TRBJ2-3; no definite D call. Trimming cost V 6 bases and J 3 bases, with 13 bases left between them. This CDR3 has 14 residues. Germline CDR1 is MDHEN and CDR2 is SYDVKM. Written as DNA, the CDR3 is TGTGCCAGCAGCCGTCTTCTGCGGACAGATACGCAGTATTTT. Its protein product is CASSRLLRTDTQYF.

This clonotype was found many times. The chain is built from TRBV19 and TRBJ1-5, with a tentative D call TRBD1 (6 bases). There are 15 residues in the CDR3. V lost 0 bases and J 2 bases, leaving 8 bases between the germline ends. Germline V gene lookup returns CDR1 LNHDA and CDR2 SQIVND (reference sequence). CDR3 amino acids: CASSIDGGRNQPQHF. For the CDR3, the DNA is TGTGCCAGTAGTATAGACGGGGGGCGCAATCAGCCCCAGCATTTT. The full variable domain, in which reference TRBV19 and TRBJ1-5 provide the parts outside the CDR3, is DGGITQSPKYLFRKEGQNVTLSCEQNLNHDAMYWYRQDPGQGLRLIYYSQIVNDFQKGDIAEGYSVSREKKESFPLTVTSAQKNPTAFYLCASSIDGGRNQPQHFGDGTRLSIL.

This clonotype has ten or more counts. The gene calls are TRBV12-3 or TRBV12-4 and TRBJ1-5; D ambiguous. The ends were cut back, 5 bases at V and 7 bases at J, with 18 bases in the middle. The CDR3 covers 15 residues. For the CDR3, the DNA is TGTGCCAGCAGTGCCGGGGTCCCCGAGAGGCAGCCCCAGCATTTT. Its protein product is CASSAGVPERQPQHF.

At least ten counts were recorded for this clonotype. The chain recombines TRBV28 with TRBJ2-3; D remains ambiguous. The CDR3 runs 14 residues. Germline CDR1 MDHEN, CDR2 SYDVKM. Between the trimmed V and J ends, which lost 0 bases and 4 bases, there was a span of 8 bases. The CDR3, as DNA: TGTGCCAGCAGTTTATGGGGTAAAGCAGATACGCAGTATTTT. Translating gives CASSLWGKADTQYF.

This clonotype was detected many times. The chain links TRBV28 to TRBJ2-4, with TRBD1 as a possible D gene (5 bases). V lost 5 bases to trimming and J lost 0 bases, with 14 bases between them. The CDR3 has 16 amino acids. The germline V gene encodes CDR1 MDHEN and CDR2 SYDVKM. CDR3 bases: TGTGCCAGCAGTCTCCAGGGCTTAATAGCCAAAAACATTCAGTACTTC. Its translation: CASSLQGLIAKNIQYF. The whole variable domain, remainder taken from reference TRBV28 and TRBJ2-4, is DVKVTQSSRYLVKRTGEKVFLECVQDMDHENMFWYRQDPGLGLRLIYFSYDVKMKEKGDIPEGYSVSREKKERFSLILESASTNQTSMYLCASSLQGLIAKNIQYFGAGTRLSVL.

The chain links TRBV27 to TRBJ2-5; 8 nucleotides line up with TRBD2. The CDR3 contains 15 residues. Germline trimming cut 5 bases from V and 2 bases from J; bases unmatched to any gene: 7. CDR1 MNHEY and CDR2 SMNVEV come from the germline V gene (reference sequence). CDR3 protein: CASSPRGGYQETQYF. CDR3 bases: TGTGCCAGCAGTCCCCGCGGGGGGTATCAAGAGACCCAGTACTTC.

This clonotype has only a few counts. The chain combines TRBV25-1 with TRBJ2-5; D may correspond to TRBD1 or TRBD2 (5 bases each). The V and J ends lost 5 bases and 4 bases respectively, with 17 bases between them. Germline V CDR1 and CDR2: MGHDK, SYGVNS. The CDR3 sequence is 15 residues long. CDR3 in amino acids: CASSSSGGTAETQYF. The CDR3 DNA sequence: TGTGCCAGCAGTAGCTCTGGGGGAACTGCAGAGACCCAGTACTTC.

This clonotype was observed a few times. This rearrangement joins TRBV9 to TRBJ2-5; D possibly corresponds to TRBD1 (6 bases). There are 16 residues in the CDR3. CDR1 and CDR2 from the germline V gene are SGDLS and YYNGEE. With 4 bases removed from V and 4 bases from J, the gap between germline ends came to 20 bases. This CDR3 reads CASSSLTGGTGETQYF. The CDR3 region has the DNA TGTGCCAGCAGCTCCCTGACAGGCGGCACCGGAGAGACCCAGTACTTC.

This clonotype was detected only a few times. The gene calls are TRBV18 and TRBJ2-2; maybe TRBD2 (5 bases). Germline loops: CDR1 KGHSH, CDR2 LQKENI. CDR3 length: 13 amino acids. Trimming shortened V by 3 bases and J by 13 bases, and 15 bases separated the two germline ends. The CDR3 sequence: CASSPSADGGLFF. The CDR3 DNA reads TGTGCCAGCTCACCCTCGGCGGATGGAGGGCTGTTTTTT.

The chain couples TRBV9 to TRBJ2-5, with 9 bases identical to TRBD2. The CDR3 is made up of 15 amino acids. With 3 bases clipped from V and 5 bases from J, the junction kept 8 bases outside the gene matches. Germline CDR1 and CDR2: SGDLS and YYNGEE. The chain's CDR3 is CASSALEGLAETQYF. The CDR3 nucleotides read TGTGCCAGCAGCGCTTTGGAAGGACTAGCGGAGACCCAGTACTTC.

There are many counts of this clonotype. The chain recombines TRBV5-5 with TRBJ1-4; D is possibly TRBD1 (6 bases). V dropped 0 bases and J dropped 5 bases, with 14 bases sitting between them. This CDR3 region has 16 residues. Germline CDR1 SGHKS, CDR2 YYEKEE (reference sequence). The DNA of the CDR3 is TGTGCCAGCAGCTTGGTTGGGGGCGGCCGCAATGAAAAACTGTTTTTT. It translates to CASSLVGGGRNEKLFF. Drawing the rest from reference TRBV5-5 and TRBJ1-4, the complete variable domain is DAGVTQSPTHLIKTRGQQVTLRCSPISGHKSVSWYQQVLGQGPQFIFQYYEKEERGRGNFPDRFSARQFPNYSSELNVNALLLGDSALYLCASSLVGGGRNEKLFFGSGTQLSVL.